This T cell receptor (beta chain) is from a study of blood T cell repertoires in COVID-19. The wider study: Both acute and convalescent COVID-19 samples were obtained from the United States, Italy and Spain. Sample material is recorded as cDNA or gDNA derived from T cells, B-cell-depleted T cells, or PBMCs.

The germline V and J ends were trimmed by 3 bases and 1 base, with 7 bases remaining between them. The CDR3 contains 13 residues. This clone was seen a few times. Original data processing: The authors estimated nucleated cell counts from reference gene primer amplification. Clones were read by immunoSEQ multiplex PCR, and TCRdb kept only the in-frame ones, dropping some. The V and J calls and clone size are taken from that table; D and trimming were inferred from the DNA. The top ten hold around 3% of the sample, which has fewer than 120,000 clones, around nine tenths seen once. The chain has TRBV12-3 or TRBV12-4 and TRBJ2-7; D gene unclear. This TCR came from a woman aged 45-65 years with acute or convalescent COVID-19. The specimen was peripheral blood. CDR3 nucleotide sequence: TGTGCCAGCAGTTTGACATCTTCCTACGAGCAGTACTTC. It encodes CASSLTSSYEQYF.